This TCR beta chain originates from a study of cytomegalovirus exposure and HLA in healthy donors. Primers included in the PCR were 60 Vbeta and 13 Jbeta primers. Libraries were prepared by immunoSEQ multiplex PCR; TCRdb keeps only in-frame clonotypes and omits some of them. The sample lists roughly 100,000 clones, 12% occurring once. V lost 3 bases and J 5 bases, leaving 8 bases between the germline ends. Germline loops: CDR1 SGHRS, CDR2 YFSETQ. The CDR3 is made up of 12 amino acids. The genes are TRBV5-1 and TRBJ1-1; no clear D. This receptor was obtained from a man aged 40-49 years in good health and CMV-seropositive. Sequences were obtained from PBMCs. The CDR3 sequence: CASSWTGTEAFF. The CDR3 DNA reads TGCGCCAGCAGCTGGACGGGGACTGAAGCTTTCTTT.